Described below is a single TCR beta chain sequence and its context. Its antigen is not known. The data belong to a study of T cell responses to AZD1222 COVID-19 vaccine. Study-level results: The CD4 TCRs associated with vaccination extended across spike and predominated at 160-218 and 743-854.

TCRdb's table, derived via immunoSEQ multiplex PCR, lists solely in-frame clones and lacks some. The table records about 100,000 clones, about 93% of them present only once. This CDR3 has 14 amino acids. V lost 0 bases to trimming and J lost 8 bases, with 13 bases between them. CDR1 and CDR2 (germline): SGHTA, FQGNSA. The sample here was peripheral blood, taken on day 0 of AZD1222 vaccination. The source of this sequence is an adult in good health. This chain joins TRBV7-2 and TRBJ1-2; a possible D gene is TRBD1 (6 bases). In DNA form, the CDR3 reads TGTGCCAGCAGCTTAGCCACAGGGACGGGCGGCTACACCTTC. Translating gives CASSLATGTGGYTF.